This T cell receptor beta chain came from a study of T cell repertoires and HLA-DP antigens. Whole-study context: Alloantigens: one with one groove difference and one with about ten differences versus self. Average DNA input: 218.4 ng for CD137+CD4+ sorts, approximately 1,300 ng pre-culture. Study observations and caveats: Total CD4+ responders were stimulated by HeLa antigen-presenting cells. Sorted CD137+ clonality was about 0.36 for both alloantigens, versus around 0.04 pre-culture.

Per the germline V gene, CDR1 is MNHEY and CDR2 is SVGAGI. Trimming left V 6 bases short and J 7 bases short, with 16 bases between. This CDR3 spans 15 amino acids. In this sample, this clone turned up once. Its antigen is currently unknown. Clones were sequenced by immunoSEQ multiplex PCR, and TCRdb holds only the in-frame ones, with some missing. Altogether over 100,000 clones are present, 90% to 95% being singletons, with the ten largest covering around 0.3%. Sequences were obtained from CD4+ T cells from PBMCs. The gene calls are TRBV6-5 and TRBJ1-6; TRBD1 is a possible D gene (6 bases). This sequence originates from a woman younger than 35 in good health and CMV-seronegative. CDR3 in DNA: TGTGCCAGCAGCGGTGACCGGGGGCCCAATTCACCCCTCCACTTT. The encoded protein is CASSGDRGPNSPLHF.